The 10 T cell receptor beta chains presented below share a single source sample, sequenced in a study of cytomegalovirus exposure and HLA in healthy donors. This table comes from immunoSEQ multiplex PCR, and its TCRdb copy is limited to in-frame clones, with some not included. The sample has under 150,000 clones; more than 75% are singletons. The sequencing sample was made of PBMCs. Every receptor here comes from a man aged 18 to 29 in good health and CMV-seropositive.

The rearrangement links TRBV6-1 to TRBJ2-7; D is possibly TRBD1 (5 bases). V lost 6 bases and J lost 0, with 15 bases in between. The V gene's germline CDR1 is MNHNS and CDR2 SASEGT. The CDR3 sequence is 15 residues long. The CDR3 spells CASRVQDWGSYEQYF. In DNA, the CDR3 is TGTGCCAGCAGGGTACAGGATTGGGGCTCCTACGAGCAGTACTTC.

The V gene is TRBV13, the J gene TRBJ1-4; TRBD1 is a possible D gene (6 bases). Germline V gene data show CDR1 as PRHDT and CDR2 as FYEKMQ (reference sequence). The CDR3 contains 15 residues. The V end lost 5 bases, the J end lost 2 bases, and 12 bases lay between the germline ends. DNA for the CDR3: TGTGCCAGCAGCGCAGTGGGGGCGACTAATGAAAAACTGTTTTTT. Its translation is CASSAVGATNEKLFF.

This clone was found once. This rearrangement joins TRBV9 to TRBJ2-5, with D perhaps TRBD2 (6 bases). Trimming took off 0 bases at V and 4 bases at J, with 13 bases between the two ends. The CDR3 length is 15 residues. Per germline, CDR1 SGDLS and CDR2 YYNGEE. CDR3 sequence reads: CASSVGTIPGETQYF. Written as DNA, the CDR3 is TGTGCCAGCAGCGTAGGGACTATCCCAGGAGAGACCCAGTACTTC.

The CDR3 DNA sequence: TGTGCCAGCAGCTTAGTCGCAATGGGTAGCGGGAGGTACTACAATGAGCAGTTCTTC. Its protein product is CASSLVAMGSGRYYNEQFF. The chain links TRBV7-2 to TRBJ2-1; 10 nucleotides align to TRBD2. Germline V gene lookup returns CDR1 SGHTA and CDR2 FQGNSA. CDR3 size: 19 residues. Germline trimming cut 1 base from V and 3 bases from J; bases unmatched to any gene: 12. Combining the CDR3 with reference TRBV7-2 and TRBJ2-1 gives the whole variable domain GAGVSQSPSNKVTEKGKDVELRCDPISGHTALYWYRQSLGQGLEFLIYFQGNSAPDKSGLPSDRFSAERTGGSVSTLTIQRTQQEDSAVYLCASSLVAMGSGRYYNEQFFGPGTRLTVL.

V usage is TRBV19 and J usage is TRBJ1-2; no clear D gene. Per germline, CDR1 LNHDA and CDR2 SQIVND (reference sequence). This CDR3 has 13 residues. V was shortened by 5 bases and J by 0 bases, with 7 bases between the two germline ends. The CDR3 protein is CASSRQANYGYTF. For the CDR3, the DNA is TGTGCCAGTAGTCGCCAGGCTAACTATGGCTACACCTTC.

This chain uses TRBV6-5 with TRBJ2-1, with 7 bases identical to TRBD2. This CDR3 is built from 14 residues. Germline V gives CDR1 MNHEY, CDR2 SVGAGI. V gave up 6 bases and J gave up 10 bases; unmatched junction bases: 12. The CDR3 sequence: CASSLTRGDEEQFF. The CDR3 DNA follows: TGTGCCAGCAGCCTTACCCGGGGGGATGAGGAGCAGTTCTTC.

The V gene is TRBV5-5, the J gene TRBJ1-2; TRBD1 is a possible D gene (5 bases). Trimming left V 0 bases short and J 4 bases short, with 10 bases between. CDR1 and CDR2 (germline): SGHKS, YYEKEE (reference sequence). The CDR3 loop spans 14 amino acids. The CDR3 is CASSLGQPSYGYTF. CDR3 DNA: TGTGCCAGCAGCTTGGGACAGCCGAGCTATGGCTACACCTTC.

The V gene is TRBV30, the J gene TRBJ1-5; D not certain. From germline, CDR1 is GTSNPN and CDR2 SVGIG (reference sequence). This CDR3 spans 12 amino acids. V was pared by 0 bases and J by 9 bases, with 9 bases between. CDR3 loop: CAWSVGIRPQHF. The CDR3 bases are TGTGCCTGGAGTGTCGGGATCAGGCCCCAGCATTTT.

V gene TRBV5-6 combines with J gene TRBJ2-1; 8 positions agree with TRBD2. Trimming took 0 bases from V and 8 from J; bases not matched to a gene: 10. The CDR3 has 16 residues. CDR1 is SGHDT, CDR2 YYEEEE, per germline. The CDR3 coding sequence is TGTGCCAGCAGCTTGGAGGCGGGGGGTCGTTCTGATGAGCAGTTCTTC. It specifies CASSLEAGGRSDEQFF. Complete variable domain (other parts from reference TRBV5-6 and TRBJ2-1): DAGVTQSPTHLIKTRGQQVTLRCSPKSGHDTVSWYQQALGQGPQFIFQYYEEEERQRGNFPDRFSGHQFPNYSSELNVNALLLGDSALYLCASSLEAGGRSDEQFFGPGTRLTVL.

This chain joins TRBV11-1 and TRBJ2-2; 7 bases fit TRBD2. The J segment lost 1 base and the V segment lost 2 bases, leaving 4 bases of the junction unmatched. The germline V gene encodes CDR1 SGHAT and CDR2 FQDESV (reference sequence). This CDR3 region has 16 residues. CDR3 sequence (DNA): TGTGCCAGCAGCTTACAGGCTAGCGGGAACACCGGGGAGCTGTTTTTT. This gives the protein CASSLQASGNTGELFF. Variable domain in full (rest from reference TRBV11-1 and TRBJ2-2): EAEVAQSPRYKITEKSQAVAFWCDPISGHATLYWYRQILGQGPELLVQFQDESVVDDSQLPKDRFSAERLKGVDSTLKIQPAELGDSAMYLCASSLQASGNTGELFFGEGSRLTVL.